This T cell receptor beta chain was retrieved from a study of blood T cell repertoires in COVID-19. Study-level information: Samples representing acute and convalescent COVID-19 were sourced from the United States, Italy and Spain.

The germline gives CDR1 SGHTA, CDR2 FQGTGA. The CDR3 is made up of 13 amino acids. V lost 2 bases and J lost 4, with 8 bases in between. Profiled with immunoSEQ multiplex PCR; TCRdb holds only in-frame clones, not every one. This table holds 390,000 or so clones, more than 75% found once. In Seattle, patients joined the study during active infection and were tracked longitudinally. The TCR sequence derives from a woman in her thirties with COVID-19, enrolled during active disease. The specimen sequenced was peripheral blood. The rearrangement uses TRBV7-3 and TRBJ1-1, with TRBD1 as a possible D gene (5 bases). The CDR3 region is CASSLLGGTEAFF. The DNA for the CDR3 is TGTGCCAGCAGCTTATTGGGGGGCACTGAAGCTTTCTTT.